This TCR beta chain was recorded in a study of blood T cell repertoires in COVID-19. Trimming removed 4 bases at V and 0 bases at J, with 6 bases between. The CDR3 sequence is 13 residues long. Looked up from germline, CDR1 is MRHNA and CDR2 is SNTAGT. Measured with immunoSEQ multiplex PCR; TCRdb has only the in-frame clones, and not every one. The data show 200,000 to 300,000 clones, with 88% seen just once and 0.99% held by the top ten. The TCR was taken from a woman aged 40 to 50 who had recovered from COVID-19. The sample comprised peripheral blood. The chain couples TRBV6-4 to TRBJ1-1; D is uncertain. In nucleotides, the CDR3 is TGTGCCAGCAGTGCCCTATTGAACACTGAAGCTTTCTTT. It specifies CASSALLNTEAFF.